The 11 T cell receptor beta chains presented below share a single source sample, sequenced in a study of vaccination and CD4 T cells after COVID-19. Treatment given: 10-day PBMC culture with coronavirus spike peptide pools or control peptides (ViraFEST assay). The Oncomine TCR Beta short-read assay was applied to DNA of cultured CD4+ T cells. TCRdb reprocessed the PCR reads via MiXCR and lists one record per CDR3 protein. This table has approximately 7,600 distinct CDR3 sequences, roughly 70% appearing once. These receptors' targets are unknown. The sequencing sample was made of CD4+ T cells from blood, cultured in vitro. The source of these receptors is a human donor who had recovered from COVID-19.

This chain connects TRBV24-1 to TRBJ2-2; D is ambiguous. Deletions cut 1 base from V and 4 bases from J, with 6 bases between. Germline V CDR1 and CDR2: KGHDR, SFDVKD. CDR3 length: 14 amino acids. CDR3 region: CATSDFATTGELFF. Written as DNA, the CDR3 is TGTGCCACCAGTGATTTCGCGACCACCGGGGAGCTGTTTTTT.

This clonotype is categorized as large. The chain employs TRBV25-1 and TRBJ2-7; 11 positions agree with TRBD2. The CDR3 runs to 16 residues. V shed 4 bases and J 2 bases; nucleotides not matched to a gene: 7. From germline, CDR1 is MGHDK and CDR2 SYGVNS. For the CDR3, the DNA is TGTGCCAGCAGTGGAGGACTAGCGGGTGCTACCTACGAGCAGTACTTC. Translation: CASSGGLAGATYEQYF.

The V and J genes are TRBV6-5 and TRBJ1-2; D is ambiguous. Germline CDR1 is MNHEY and CDR2 is SVGAGI. This CDR3 is 15 amino acids long. V lost 4 bases and J lost 5, with 17 bases in between. CDR3 region: CASSSVFSGTYGYTF. CDR3 DNA sequence: TGTGCCAGCAGTTCAGTATTTTCAGGAACTTATGGCTACACCTTC.

The chain has TRBV15 and TRBJ1-6; no clear D. Germline-derived CDR1 and CDR2 are LNHNV and YYDKDF (reference sequence). The germline V and J ends were trimmed by 0 bases and 0 bases, with 15 bases remaining between them. CDR3 length equals 19 residues. In nucleotides, the CDR3 is TGTGCCACCAGCAGAGAGACCAGCCTTGGTAGCTCCTATAATTCACCCCTCCACTTT. It is translated as CATSRETSLGSSYNSPLHF. Complete variable domain (other parts from reference TRBV15 and TRBJ1-6): DAMVIQNPRYQVTQFGKPVTLSCSQTLNHNVMYWYQQKSSQAPKLLFHYYDKDFNNEADTPDNFQSRRPNTSFCFLDIRSPGLGDTAMYLCATSRETSLGSSYNSPLHFGNGTRLTVT.

By share of the sample, this clonotype is medium-sized. This sequence joins TRBV7-9 and TRBJ2-2; unclear D gene. This CDR3 spans 14 amino acids. The V gene's germline CDR1 is SEHNR and CDR2 FQNEAQ (reference sequence). Trimming left V 0 bases short and J 8 bases short, with 10 bases between. CDR3 loop: CASSLARQRGELFF. Here the CDR3 DNA reads TGTGCCAGCAGCTTAGCGCGGCAAAGAGGGGAGCTGTTTTTT.

In this sample, this clonotype is large. This chain links TRBV20-1 with TRBJ1-6, with a possible D match to TRBD1 (6 bases). Looked up from germline, CDR1 is DFQATT and CDR2 is SNEGSKA (reference sequence). The CDR3 runs 14 residues. V lost 2 bases, J lost 9 bases, and 14 bases lay in between. CDR3 region: CSARFDGGGSPLHF. In DNA, the CDR3 is TGCAGTGCTAGATTTGACGGAGGGGGTTCACCCCTCCACTTT.

This rearrangement joins TRBV20-1 to TRBJ2-3; 16 bases are a match to TRBD2. V lost 6 bases to trimming and J lost 6 bases; unmatched junction nucleotides: 3. CDR1 DFQATT and CDR2 SNEGSKA come from the germline V gene (reference sequence). The CDR3 loop spans 14 amino acids. The CDR3 protein is CSAGTSGRGDTQYF. The CDR3 region has the DNA TGCAGTGCCGGGACTAGCGGGAGGGGGGATACGCAGTATTTT.

The rearrangement joins TRBV15 to TRBJ1-1; TRBD1 is a possible D gene (5 bases). Trimming pared 6 bases from V and 5 bases from J, leaving 13 bases between. Germline V CDR1 and CDR2: LNHNV, YYDKDF (reference sequence). The CDR3 runs to 13 residues. CDR3 nucleotides: TGTGCCACCAGAGAGGGGCGGAGGACTGAAGCTTTCTTT. Residues: CATREGRRTEAFF.

The CDR3 reads CASNGLAFYNEQFF. DNA for the CDR3: TGTGCCAGCAACGGACTAGCGTTCTACAATGAGCAGTTCTTC. V is TRBV6-2 or TRBV6-3 and J is TRBJ2-1, with 9 positions matching TRBD2. This CDR3 is 14 amino acids long. J lost 3 bases, V lost 7 bases, and 4 bases had no gene match. Germline V gives CDR1 MNHEY, CDR2 SVGEGT.

The V call is TRBV20-1, the J call TRBJ1-6, with 7 bases lining up with TRBD1. CDR3 length: 16 amino acids. After removal of 3 bases from V and 14 bases from J, the junction contained 19 bases not matched to a gene. Germline assignment: CDR1 DFQATT and CDR2 SNEGSKA (reference sequence). The CDR3 protein is CSASGRGPFPSVALHF. The DNA of the CDR3 is TGCAGTGCTAGTGGGAGGGGGCCATTCCCCTCGGTTGCCCTCCACTTT.

This chain joins TRBV20-1 and TRBJ1-5; perhaps TRBD1 as D (5 bases). V was clipped by 4 bases and J by 7 bases, with 17 bases between them. Germline V lookup: CDR1 DFQATT, CDR2 SNEGSKA (reference sequence). The CDR3 is 14 amino acids. The CDR3 coding sequence is TGCAGTGCTACCCCGTGGAGGGGAGGACAGCCCCAGCATTTT. Translating it yields CSATPWRGGQPQHF.